The 3 T cell receptor beta chains below come from one sample, sequenced in a study of shared clonotypes between healthy human individuals. TCRdb's table, derived via immunoSEQ multiplex PCR, lists solely in-frame clones and lacks some. The sample has about 490,000 clones, about three quarters seen once. Sequencing used PBMCs. These receptors were obtained from a middle-aged woman in good health. Some clones in this sample may be carry-over from other donors' samples.

V usage is TRBV7-7 and J usage is TRBJ2-1; 11 positions agree with TRBD2. The V gene end was trimmed by 6 bases and the J gene end by 5 bases; junction bases not matched to a gene: 12. CDR1 is SSHAT and CDR2 is FNYEAQ in the germline V gene (reference sequence). This CDR3 comprises 17 residues. The CDR3 DNA follows: TGTGCCAGCAGTCCTGTGACCGGGACTAGCGGAAACAATGAGCAGTTCTTC. Amino acids: CASSPVTGTSGNNEQFF.

The J gene is TRBJ2-3, the V gene TRBV2, with 9 bases fitting TRBD1. Germline-derived CDR1 and CDR2 are SNHLY and FYNNEI. This CDR3 comprises 14 residues. The V segment lost 4 bases and the J segment 4 bases; nucleotides outside the gene matches: 3. The CDR3 here is CASSADRGADTQYF. The CDR3 nucleotides are TGTGCCAGCAGTGCGGACAGGGGCGCAGATACGCAGTATTTT.

Comments on this clone: A read error may be the cause here, since a much bigger clone is one base away. Other nucleotide sequences from this sample produce the same CDR3. V and J are TRBV30 and TRBJ1-5; the match to TRBD1 covers 7 bases. The CDR3 spans 18 residues. The V segment lost 2 bases and the J segment 1 base; nucleotides outside the gene matches: 14. CDR1 is GTSNPN, CDR2 SVGIG, per germline (reference sequence). CDR3 DNA sequence: TGTGCCTGGAGTTCGACAGGGATTATGTTAGGGAGCAATCAGCCCCAGCATTTT. It codes for CAWSSTGIMLGSNQPQHF.